These 27 T cell receptor beta chains share one sample of origin, sequenced in a study of T-cell memory formation after mild COVID-19. TCRdb called the 5' RACE reads again in MiXCR, with one record for every CDR3 protein. The sample has approximately 580,000 distinct CDR3 sequences; just over 20% are singletons. The sample comprised PBMCs or a T cell subset sorted from them (not recorded which). The receptors here all came from an adult woman who had mild COVID-19 (a few samples of this study predate the infection). Cell type and time point are not known.

The genes are TRBV3-1 and TRBJ1-3; D might be TRBD1 (6 bases). There are 14 residues in the CDR3. Per germline, CDR1 LGHDT and CDR2 YNNKEL (reference sequence). V lost 4 bases, J lost 2 bases, and 9 bases lay in between. The CDR3 region has the DNA TGTGCCAGCAGCCGAGGGGACACTGGAAACACCATATATTTT. The encoded protein is CASSRGDTGNTIYF.

The chain links TRBV7-6 to TRBJ2-5; the D call may be TRBD1 or TRBD2 (5 bases each). Germline V gene sequence: CDR1 SGHVS, CDR2 FNYEAQ. V lost 7 bases, J lost 4 bases, and 31 bases lay in between. The CDR3 extends over 19 amino acids. The CDR3 region is CASTPLWVVGTPSVETQYF. The CDR3 coding sequence is TGTGCCAGCACCCCCCTTTGGGTGGTCGGGACCCCGTCGGTAGAGACCCAGTACTTC.

The V gene is TRBV7-8, the J gene TRBJ2-4; 8 bases fit TRBD1. V lost 2 bases, J lost 8 bases, and 2 bases stayed unmatched. The CDR3 totals 13 residues. Germline assignment: CDR1 SGHVS and CDR2 FQNEAQ. For the CDR3, the DNA is TGTGCCAGCAGCTTACAGGGGGCGGACATTCAGTACTTC. Its protein is CASSLQGADIQYF.

This clonotype was counted between two and nine times. The genes are TRBV11-3 and TRBJ2-3, with D perhaps TRBD1 or TRBD2 (6 bases each). The germline V gene has CDR1 SGHNT and CDR2 YENEEA. CDR3 size: 16 residues. V lost 1 base and J 1 base, leaving 12 bases between the germline ends. In DNA form, the CDR3 reads TGTGCCAGCAGCTTAGTGGGGGGCACCGGCACAGATACGCAGTATTTT. This gives the protein CASSLVGGTGTDTQYF. The entire variable domain, with the rest obtained from reference TRBV11-3 and TRBJ2-3, is as follows: EAGVVQSPRYKIIEKKQPVAFWCNPISGHNTLYWYLQNLGQGPELLIRYENEEAVDDSQLPKDRFSAERLKGVDSTLKIQPAELGDSAVYLCASSLVGGTGTDTQYFGPGTRLTVL.

This clonotype appeared a few times. The chain carries TRBV20-1 and TRBJ1-5; D not certain. The CDR3 spans 17 residues. CDR1 DFQATT and CDR2 SNEGSKA come from the germline V gene (reference sequence). Trimming stripped 1 base from V and 5 bases from J, with 21 bases between. CDR3: CSARGWATPLVDQPQHF. The CDR3 DNA is TGCAGTGCTAGAGGGTGGGCAACACCTCTAGTCGATCAGCCCCAGCATTTT.

The V gene is TRBV24-1, the J gene TRBJ2-2; D uncertain. The CDR3 runs 12 residues. The germline V gene has CDR1 KGHDR and CDR2 SFDVKD. Trimming left V 2 bases short and J 11 bases short, with 8 bases between. The CDR3 loop reads CATSDYSDELFF. The CDR3 DNA reads TGTGCCACCAGTGATTACTCTGATGAGCTGTTTTTT.

The chain couples TRBV5-1 to TRBJ1-6; TRBD1 matches at 7 bases. J was trimmed by 9 bases and V by 0 bases; bases with no gene match: 9. The CDR3 is 16 residues long. The germline V gene has CDR1 SGHRS and CDR2 YFSETQ. CDR3 DNA sequence: TGCGCCAGCAGCTTGGACGGCTGGGGACAGTCTTCACCCCTCCACTTT. Residues: CASSLDGWGQSSPLHF.

This clonotype occurred a few times. This rearrangement joins TRBV4-1 to TRBJ2-7; TRBD1 or TRBD2 may be the D gene (5 bases each). The CDR3 covers 16 residues. Looked up from germline, CDR1 is MGHRA and CDR2 is YSYEKL. Deletions cut 1 base from V and 1 base from J, with 14 bases between. CDR3 in DNA: TGCGCCAGCAGCCAAGTTCCGGGACCGATATCCTACGAGCAGTACTTC. This sequence encodes CASSQVPGPISYEQYF.

The V call is TRBV4-2, the J call TRBJ2-3, with a weak D call TRBD1 (5 bases). From germline, CDR1 is LGHNA and CDR2 YNFKEQ. V lost 4 bases and J 2 bases, leaving 13 bases between the germline ends. The CDR3 extends over 15 amino acids. CDR3 amino acids: CASSRADRDTDTQYF. In DNA form, the CDR3 reads TGTGCCAGCAGCCGGGCAGACAGAGACACAGATACGCAGTATTTT.

The CDR3 here is CATGATNTGELFF. CDR3 DNA sequence: TGTGCCACAGGGGCGACGAACACCGGGGAGCTGTTTTTT. The chain carries TRBV6-6 and TRBJ2-2; the D gene is possibly TRBD1 (6 bases). The CDR3 extends over 13 amino acids. Germline lookup yields CDR1 MNHNY and CDR2 SVGAGI (reference sequence). Trimming cost V 10 bases and J 0 bases, with 9 bases left between them.

This clonotype was seen many times. The chain employs TRBV5-1 and TRBJ1-2; 8 bases match TRBD1. Germline V gene data show CDR1 as SGHRS and CDR2 as YFSETQ. After removal of 4 bases from V and 2 bases from J, the junction contained 7 bases not matched to a gene. The CDR3 extends over 15 amino acids. CDR3 loop: CASSAGQGANYGYTF. The CDR3 nucleotides read TGCGCCAGCAGCGCGGGCCAGGGGGCCAACTATGGCTACACCTTC.

The chain has TRBV12-3 or TRBV12-4 and TRBJ2-6; D unresolved. The CDR3 is 15 residues long. V was shortened by 7 bases and J by 4 bases, with 14 bases between the two germline ends. This CDR3 reads CASTLLIWGANVLTF. The CDR3 nucleotides read TGTGCCAGCACCCTCCTCATATGGGGGGCCAACGTCCTGACTTTC.

The gene calls are TRBV29-1 and TRBJ2-5; D gene uncertain. Trimming pared 0 bases from V and 4 bases from J, leaving 6 bases between. CDR3 size: 12 residues. Germline CDR1 reads SQVTM; CDR2 reads ANQGSEA. This CDR3 is CSVEEPIETQYF. CDR3 nucleotides: TGCAGCGTTGAAGAGCCCATAGAGACCCAGTACTTC.

The sample holds a few counts of this clonotype. The V and J genes are TRBV6-5 and TRBJ2-3, with 8 nucleotides matching TRBD1. The ends lost 6 bases at V and 2 bases at J; junction bases unmatched: 10. This CDR3 comprises 16 residues. Germline V CDR1 and CDR2: MNHEY, SVGAGI. CDR3 amino acids: CASRTAQGATTDTQYF. The CDR3 nucleotides are TGTGCCAGCAGGACTGCTCAGGGGGCTACCACAGATACGCAGTATTTT.

The CDR3 sequence is CASSLDFNQPQHF. Here the CDR3 DNA reads TGTGCCAGCAGCTTAGACTTCAATCAGCCCCAGCATTTT. This chain joins TRBV7-2 and TRBJ1-5, with unresolved D. This CDR3 contains 13 residues. CDR1 is SGHTA and CDR2 is FQGNSA in the germline V gene. The V gene lost 1 base and the J gene lost 3 bases, with 4 bases spanning the gap. The whole variable domain, filled in from reference TRBV7-2 and TRBJ1-5, reads GAGVSQSPSNKVTEKGKDVELRCDPISGHTALYWYRQSLGQGLEFLIYFQGNSAPDKSGLPSDRFSAERTGGSVSTLTIQRTQQEDSAVYLCASSLDFNQPQHFGDGTRLSIL.

In its sample, this clonotype was seen a few times. The chain has TRBV7-8 and TRBJ1-5; D is perhaps TRBD1 (5 bases). This CDR3 is 14 amino acids long. The V and J ends lost 4 bases and 4 bases respectively, with 11 bases between them. CDR1 is SGHVS and CDR2 is FQNEAQ in the germline V gene. The DNA of the CDR3 is TGTGCCAGCAGCTGGGGACTGGAAAATCAGCCCCAGCATTTT. This sequence encodes CASSWGLENQPQHF. Complete variable domain (other parts from reference TRBV7-8 and TRBJ1-5): GAGVSQSPRYKVAKRGQDVALRCDPISGHVSLFWYQQALGQGPEFLTYFQNEAQLDKSGLPSDRFFAERPEGSVSTLKIQRTQQEDSAVYLCASSWGLENQPQHFGDGTRLSIL.

This clonotype has just a few counts. The chain has TRBV9 and TRBJ1-6; a weak D match, TRBD1 (5 bases). The CDR3 extends over 14 amino acids. V lost 3 bases and J 6 bases, leaving 10 bases between the germline ends. The germline gives CDR1 SGDLS, CDR2 YYNGEE. The CDR3 DNA follows: TGTGCCAGCAGCGGGGGACTGCCTAATTCACCCCTCCACTTT. It specifies CASSGGLPNSPLHF.

The rearrangement uses TRBV3-1 and TRBJ2-1, with 9 bases matching TRBD2. Germline V lookup: CDR1 LGHDT, CDR2 YNNKEL (reference sequence). This CDR3 is built from 16 residues. The junction had 10 bases not matched to a gene; V was cut back by 9 bases and J by 1 base. The CDR3 loop is CARNYSSGVSYNEQFF. The CDR3 DNA sequence: TGTGCCAGGAATTACTCTAGCGGGGTGTCCTACAATGAGCAGTTCTTC.

The genes are TRBV7-2 and TRBJ1-2; D not certain. Trimming left V 5 bases short and J 4 bases short, with 8 bases between. In germline, CDR1 is SGHTA, CDR2 FQGNSA. The CDR3 has 12 amino acids. The CDR3 loop is CASSTDFYGYTF. CDR3 coding DNA: TGTGCCAGCAGCACAGATTTCTATGGCTACACCTTC.

V gene TRBV6-1 combines with J gene TRBJ2-1, with TRBD2 matching over 8 bases. Germline values: CDR1 MNHNS, CDR2 SASEGT. V shed 4 bases and J 3 bases; nucleotides not matched to a gene: 2. The length of the CDR3 is 14 residues. For the CDR3, the DNA is TGTGCCAGCAGTGCACTAGCGGACTACAATGAGCAGTTCTTC. It yields the protein CASSALADYNEQFF.

The V gene is TRBV7-6, the J gene TRBJ2-5; D is ambiguous. Per the germline V gene, CDR1 is SGHVS and CDR2 is FNYEAQ. CDR3 length: 13 residues. V lost 5 bases, J lost 5 bases, and 12 bases lay in between. CDR3 in amino acids: CASSDLVGETQYF. As DNA, the CDR3 is TGTGCCAGCAGCGACCTGGTAGGGGAGACCCAGTACTTC.

J is TRBJ2-7 and V is TRBV29-1, with 7 bases aligning to TRBD1. V dropped 6 bases and J dropped 5; count of bases not matched to a gene: 7. The CDR3 spans 12 residues. The germline CDR1 and CDR2 sequences are SQVTM and ANQGSEA. CDR3 protein: CSVSQGMDEQYF. The CDR3 nucleotides read TGCAGCGTCTCACAGGGGATGGACGAGCAGTACTTC.

This clonotype has just a few counts. The J gene is TRBJ2-3, the V gene TRBV5-1; 7 nucleotides line up with TRBD1. This CDR3 region has 16 residues. The V and J ends lost 3 bases and 3 bases, in that order; junction bases with no gene match: 10. Per the germline V gene, CDR1 is SGHRS and CDR2 is YFSETQ. The CDR3 DNA reads as TGCGCCAGCAGCTCGACAGGGACCCCAGGAACAGATACGCAGTATTTT. Protein sequence: CASSSTGTPGTDTQYF.

CDR3 region: CSVEDGTGNTGELFF. In DNA form, the CDR3 reads TGCAGCGTTGAAGATGGGACAGGGAACACCGGGGAGCTGTTTTTT. J is TRBJ2-2 and V is TRBV29-1; TRBD1 aligns across 8 bases. CDR1 SQVTM and CDR2 ANQGSEA come from the germline V gene. The junction had 1 base not matched to a gene; V was cut back by 0 bases and J by 1 base. This CDR3 is 15 amino acids long.

The chain links TRBV6-5 to TRBJ2-2; 12 nucleotides line up with TRBD2. Germline V CDR1 and CDR2: MNHEY, SVGAGI. J lost 0 bases, V lost 6 bases, and 5 bases had no gene match. The length of the CDR3 is 17 residues. The CDR3 nucleotides read TGTGCCAGCAGAGGACTAGCGGGGCCTGCGAACACCGGGGAGCTGTTTTTT. Its translation is CASRGLAGPANTGELFF.

This clonotype was observed a few times. This chain joins TRBV11-2 and TRBJ2-5; 7 bases agree with TRBD2. Germline V gives CDR1 SGHAT, CDR2 FQNNGV. The CDR3 has 15 residues. Trimming cost V 1 base and J 5 bases; bases outside gene matches: 7. DNA of the CDR3: TGTGCCAGCAGCTTAGGCCCTACTAGCGCTGAGACCCAGTACTTC. This codes for CASSLGPTSAETQYF.

This clonotype has more than one count but fewer than ten. The chain is built from TRBV29-1 and TRBJ1-1; no reliable D call. The V end lost 4 bases, the J end lost 6 bases, and 18 bases lay between the germline ends. This CDR3 has 14 residues. In germline, CDR1 is SQVTM, CDR2 ANQGSEA. The CDR3 loop is CSVGVRSPNSEAFF. CDR3 sequence (DNA): TGCAGCGTTGGGGTTAGGTCTCCTAACTCTGAAGCTTTCTTT.